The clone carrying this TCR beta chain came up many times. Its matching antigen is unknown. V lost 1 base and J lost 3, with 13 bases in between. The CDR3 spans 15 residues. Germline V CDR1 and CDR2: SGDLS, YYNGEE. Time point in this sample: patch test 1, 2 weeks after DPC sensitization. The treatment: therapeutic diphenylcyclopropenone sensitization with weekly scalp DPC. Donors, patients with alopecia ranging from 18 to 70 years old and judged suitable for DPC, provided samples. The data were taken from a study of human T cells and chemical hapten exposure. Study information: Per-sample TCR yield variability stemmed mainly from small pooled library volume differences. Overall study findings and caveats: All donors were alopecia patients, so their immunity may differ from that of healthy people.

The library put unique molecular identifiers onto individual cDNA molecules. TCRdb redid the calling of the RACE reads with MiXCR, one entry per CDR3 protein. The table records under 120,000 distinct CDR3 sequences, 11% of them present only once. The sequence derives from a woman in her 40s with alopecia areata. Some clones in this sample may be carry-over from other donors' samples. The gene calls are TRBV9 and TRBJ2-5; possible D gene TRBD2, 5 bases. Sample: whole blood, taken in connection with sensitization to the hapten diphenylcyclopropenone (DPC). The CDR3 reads CASSVLGRAEETQYF. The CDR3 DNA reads TGTGCCAGCAGCGTACTGGGGAGAGCGGAAGAGACCCAGTACTTC. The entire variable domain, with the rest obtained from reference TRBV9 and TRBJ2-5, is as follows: DSGVTQTPKHLITATGQRVTLRCSPRSGDLSVYWYQQSLDQGLQFLIQYYNGEERAKGNILERFSAQQFPDLHSELNLSSLELGDSALYFCASSVLGRAEETQYFGPGTRLLVL.